This T cell receptor (beta chain) was identified in a study of T-cell reconstitution after alpha-beta-depleted transplantation in children. The CDR3 consists of 14 residues. Trimming left V 4 bases short and J 0 bases short, with 11 bases between. Germline lookup yields CDR1 SGHRS and CDR2 YFSETQ. TCRbeta library preparation incorporated unique molecular identifiers. Via MiXCR, TCRdb re-called the PCR reads, giving one row per CDR3 protein. The sample comprises more than 450,000 distinct CDR3 sequences, around 18% of which are singletons, and 3% to 4% rests with the top ten. This specimen consisted of PBMCs from the stem cell graft donor, obtained from the stem cell graft. The chain recombines TRBV5-1 with TRBJ2-7; unclear D gene. The sequence was collected from a human donor who donated a stem cell graft to a child with acute lymphoblastic leukemia. The CDR3 region is CASSLVAISYEQYF. The CDR3 DNA sequence: TGCGCCAGCAGCCTGGTGGCTATCTCCTACGAGCAGTACTTC. Variable domain in full (rest from reference TRBV5-1 and TRBJ2-7): KAGVTQTPRYLIKTRGQQVTLSCSPISGHRSVSWYQQTPGQGLQFLFEYFSETQRNKGNFPGRFSGRQFSNSRSEMNVSTLELGDSALYLCASSLVAISYEQYFGPGTRLTVT.